Shown below are 19 T cell receptor beta chains from a single sample sequenced in a study of CD8 T cells in ankylosing spondylitis. General observations from the study: Among TCR beta sequences, a motif of roughly 8 highly homologous variants appeared characteristic of ankylosing spondylitis blood.

Their specific antigens are unknown. Using its own MiXCR run on the 5' RACE reads, TCRdb lists one record per CDR3 protein. This sample has about 540,000 distinct CDR3 sequences, with roughly 13% found just once. Source material: blood, either unsorted or a sorted T cell fraction (not recorded which). The receptors originated from a male donor with ankylosing spondylitis.

As to this clonotype: A much larger clone is a single base away; this may be a read error. The rearrangement uses TRBV2 and TRBJ2-3; D ambiguous. The CDR3 consists of 11 residues. CDR1 and CDR2 from the germline V gene are SNHLY and FYNNEI. The germline V and J ends were trimmed by 6 bases and 5 bases, with 6 bases remaining between them. CDR3 amino acids: CASRYGDTQYF. Here the CDR3 DNA reads TGTGCCAGCAGATACGGAGATACGCAGTATTTT.

J is TRBJ2-5 and V is TRBV15; a possible D gene is TRBD2 (5 bases). This CDR3 contains 15 residues. The V gene's germline CDR1 is LNHNV and CDR2 YYDKDF (reference sequence). With 3 bases removed from V and 4 bases from J, the gap between germline ends came to 15 bases. The CDR3 bases are TGTGCCACCAGCAGTCAGCCCACCCGGGGAGAGACCCAGTACTTC. Encoded protein: CATSSQPTRGETQYF. The full variable domain, completed using reference TRBV15 and TRBJ2-5, is DAMVIQNPRYQVTQFGKPVTLSCSQTLNHNVMYWYQQKSSQAPKLLFHYYDKDFNNEADTPDNFQSRRPNTSFCFLDIRSPGLGDTAMYLCATSSQPTRGETQYFGPGTRLLVL.

The V gene is TRBV20-1, the J gene TRBJ2-5, with D unclear. The CDR3 extends over 13 amino acids. Germline CDR1 is DFQATT and CDR2 is SNEGSKA (reference sequence). V was shortened by 4 bases and J by 1 base, with 10 bases between the two germline ends. The CDR3 loop is CSATSRTQETQYF. The DNA of the CDR3 is TGCAGTGCTACGTCGCGGACCCAAGAGACCCAGTACTTC.

V and J are TRBV29-1 and TRBJ1-5; 7 bases agree with TRBD1. The CDR3 spans 13 residues. After removal of 6 bases from V and 5 bases from J, the junction contained 7 bases not matched to a gene. CDR1 is SQVTM and CDR2 is ANQGSEA in the germline V gene. The CDR3 is CSVGGQADQPQHF. In nucleotides, the CDR3 is TGCAGCGTCGGCGGACAGGCGGATCAGCCCCAGCATTTT.

The gene calls are TRBV19 and TRBJ2-7, with D hard to call. The germline CDR1 and CDR2 sequences are LNHDA and SQIVND (reference sequence). The CDR3 loop spans 14 amino acids. The V gene lost 3 bases and the J gene lost 2 bases, with 11 bases spanning the gap. The CDR3 sequence is CASSINYPPYEQYF. The CDR3 DNA reads TGTGCCAGTAGTATTAACTATCCGCCCTACGAGCAGTACTTC.

In this sample, this clonotype turned up a few times. The chain couples TRBV20-1 to TRBJ2-6; no clear D. CDR1 and CDR2 (germline): DFQATT, SNEGSKA (reference sequence). V shed 8 bases and J shed 9 bases, with 14 bases lying between them. CDR3 size: 12 residues. The CDR3 bases are TGCAGTACCACTTCCGCTGTCAACGTCCTGACTTTC. This sequence encodes CSTTSAVNVLTF.

CDR3 amino acids: CASSFRDRLYGYTF. CDR3 DNA: TGTGCCAGCAGCTTCCGGGACAGGCTCTATGGCTACACCTTC. The J gene is TRBJ1-2, the V gene TRBV7-2, with 8 bases identical to TRBD1. V shed 3 bases and J 4 bases; nucleotides not matched to a gene: 4. Germline V gives CDR1 SGHTA, CDR2 FQGNSA. This CDR3 spans 14 amino acids. Supplemented by reference TRBV7-2 and TRBJ1-2, the full variable domain reads GAGVSQSPSNKVTEKGKDVELRCDPISGHTALYWYRQSLGQGLEFLIYFQGNSAPDKSGLPSDRFSAERTGGSVSTLTIQRTQQEDSAVYLCASSFRDRLYGYTFGSGTRLTVV.

The rearrangement links TRBV3-1 to TRBJ2-1, with D possibly TRBD2 on 5 matching bases. The germline V gene has CDR1 LGHDT and CDR2 YNNKEL (reference sequence). There are 12 residues in the CDR3. Trimming left V 0 bases short and J 13 bases short, with 10 bases between. CDR3 sequence: CASSQDRRDQFF. Here the CDR3 DNA reads TGTGCCAGCAGCCAAGACAGACGGGATCAGTTCTTC.

This clonotype was counted at least ten times. The chain carries TRBV12-3 or TRBV12-4 and TRBJ2-1; either TRBD1 or TRBD2 may supply D (5 bases each). This CDR3 is 16 amino acids long. The V and J ends lost 2 bases and 6 bases respectively, with 17 bases between them. The DNA for the CDR3 is TGTGCCAGCAGTTTATTTCCGGGACCGGTAGGCAATGAGCAGTTCTTC. Its protein product is CASSLFPGPVGNEQFF.

Only a few counts were recorded for this clonotype. The rearrangement uses TRBV2 and TRBJ1-2; possibly TRBD1 for D (5 bases). The ends were cut back, 8 bases at V and 6 bases at J, with 19 bases in the middle. This CDR3 region has 14 residues. Germline CDR1 SNHLY, CDR2 FYNNEI. The CDR3 loop reads CASHGIQEHDGYTF. The CDR3 bases are TGTGCCAGCCATGGGATACAGGAGCACGATGGCTACACCTTC. The full variable domain, its missing parts supplied by reference TRBV2 and TRBJ1-2, is EPEVTQTPSHQVTQMGQEVILRCVPISNHLYFYWYRQILGQKVEFLVSFYNNEISEKSEIFDDQFSVERPDGSNFTLKIRSTKLEDSAMYFCASHGIQEHDGYTFGSGTRLTVV.

This clonotype was seen a few times. The V and J genes are TRBV21-1 and TRBJ2-5; the table's D call, TRBD1, has no DNA check behind it. TRBV21-1 is a recognized pseudogene. This CDR3 contains 14 residues. The CDR3 nucleotides are TGTGCCAGCACCAGGACAGTCCGCCAAGAGACCCAGTACTTC. Translated: CASTRTVRQETQYF.

This clonotype was recorded at least ten times. The genes are TRBV11-3 and TRBJ2-1; D is undetermined. The CDR3 has 15 residues. Germline CDR1 is SGHNT and CDR2 is YENEEA. V lost 1 base, J lost 0 bases, and 7 bases lay in between. CDR3 sequence reads: CASSLAGTSYNEQFF. The CDR3 DNA sequence: TGTGCCAGCAGCTTAGCCGGCACCTCCTACAATGAGCAGTTCTTC.

This clonotype has only a few counts. The chain uses TRBV11-2 and TRBJ2-1; TRBD2 agrees at 11 bases. V dropped 1 base and J dropped 4; count of bases not matched to a gene: 9. The CDR3 is 18 amino acids. Germline values: CDR1 SGHAT, CDR2 FQNNGV. CDR3: CASSLVKGTSGPYNEQFF. The CDR3 DNA reads as TGTGCCAGCAGCTTAGTAAAGGGGACTAGCGGACCTTACAATGAGCAGTTCTTC. The whole variable domain, remainder taken from reference TRBV11-2 and TRBJ2-1, is EAGVAQSPRYKIIEKRQSVAFWCNPISGHATLYWYQQILGQGPKLLIQFQNNGVVDDSQLPKDRFSAERLKGVDSTLKIQPAKLEDSAVYLCASSLVKGTSGPYNEQFFGPGTRLTVL.

This chain connects TRBV6-5 to TRBJ2-7; the D gene is possibly TRBD2 (5 bases). The germline CDR1 and CDR2 sequences are MNHEY and SVGAGI. The CDR3 extends over 15 amino acids. Trimming cost V 2 bases and J 6 bases, with 17 bases left between them. CDR3 region: CASSYANFLAVEQYF. DNA for the CDR3: TGTGCCAGCAGTTACGCCAATTTCCTAGCAGTCGAGCAGTACTTC.

The chain links TRBV5-6 to TRBJ2-7, with 10 bases identical to TRBD1. The length of the CDR3 is 15 residues. Looked up from germline, CDR1 is SGHDT and CDR2 is YYEEEE. V trimming: 3 bases; J trimming: 6 bases; junction bases outside the gene matches: 9. The CDR3 sequence: CASSSRGQGSGEQYF. In DNA form, the CDR3 reads TGTGCCAGCAGCTCCAGGGGACAGGGGTCTGGCGAGCAGTACTTC.

The rearrangement joins TRBV20-1 to TRBJ1-1; D not resolved. V shed 6 bases and J shed 3 bases, with 8 bases lying between them. Germline assignment: CDR1 DFQATT and CDR2 SNEGSKA (reference sequence). The CDR3 contains 11 residues. CDR3 residues: CSASEDTEAFF. CDR3 DNA sequence: TGCAGTGCAAGTGAAGACACTGAAGCTTTCTTT.

The chain employs TRBV5-1 and TRBJ2-3; 9 nucleotides agree with TRBD2. The CDR3 runs to 15 residues. Germline values: CDR1 SGHRS, CDR2 YFSETQ. J lost 5 bases, V lost 3 bases, and 7 bases had no gene match. The CDR3 region has the DNA TGCGCCAGCAGCTCCGGGGCGGGAGGGCTAGATACGCAGTATTTT. Protein sequence: CASSSGAGGLDTQYF.

For this clonotype: The junction departs from the called germline gene at one end, perhaps through a read error. The chain recombines TRBV30 with TRBJ2-3; D gene unclear. The CDR3 is 15 residues long. Per germline, CDR1 GTSNPN and CDR2 SVGIG (reference sequence). This CDR3 reads CACSVGLGRTDTQYF. The DNA of the CDR3 is TGTGCCTGCAGTGTTGGTCTAGGAAGGACAGATACGCAGTATTTT.

The rearrangement uses TRBV24-1 and TRBJ2-5, with 8 bases identical to TRBD2. The CDR3 runs to 15 residues. From germline, CDR1 is KGHDR and CDR2 SFDVKD. Trimming took 3 bases from V and 4 from J; bases not matched to a gene: 6. This CDR3 reads CATSDPRAGGETQYF. The CDR3 DNA reads TGTGCCACCAGTGATCCCCGCGCGGGAGGAGAGACCCAGTACTTC.